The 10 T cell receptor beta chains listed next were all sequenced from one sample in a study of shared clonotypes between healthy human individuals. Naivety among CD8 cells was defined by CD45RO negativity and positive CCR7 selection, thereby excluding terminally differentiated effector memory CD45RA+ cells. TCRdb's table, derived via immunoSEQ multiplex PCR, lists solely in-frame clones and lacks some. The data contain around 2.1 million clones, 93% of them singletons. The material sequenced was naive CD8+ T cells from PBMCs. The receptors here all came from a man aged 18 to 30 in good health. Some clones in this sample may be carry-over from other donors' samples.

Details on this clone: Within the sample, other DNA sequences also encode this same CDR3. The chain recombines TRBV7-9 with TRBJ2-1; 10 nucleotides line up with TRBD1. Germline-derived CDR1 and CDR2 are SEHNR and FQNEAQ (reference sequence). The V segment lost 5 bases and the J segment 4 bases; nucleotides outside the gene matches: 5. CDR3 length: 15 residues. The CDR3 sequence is CASSHRDRGYNEQFF. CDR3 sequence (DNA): TGTGCCAGCAGCCACCGGGACAGGGGATACAATGAGCAGTTCTTC.

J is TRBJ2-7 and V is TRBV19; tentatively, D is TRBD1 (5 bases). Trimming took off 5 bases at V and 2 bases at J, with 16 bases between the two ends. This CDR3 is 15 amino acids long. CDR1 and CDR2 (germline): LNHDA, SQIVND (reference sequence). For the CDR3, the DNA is TGTGCCAGTAGTTGGACACCCTCTTCTACCTACGAGCAGTACTTC. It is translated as CASSWTPSSTYEQYF. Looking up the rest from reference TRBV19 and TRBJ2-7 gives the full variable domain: DGGITQSPKYLFRKEGQNVTLSCEQNLNHDAMYWYRQDPGQGLRLIYYSQIVNDFQKGDIAEGYSVSREKKESFPLTVTSAQKNPTAFYLCASSWTPSSTYEQYFGPGTRLTVT.

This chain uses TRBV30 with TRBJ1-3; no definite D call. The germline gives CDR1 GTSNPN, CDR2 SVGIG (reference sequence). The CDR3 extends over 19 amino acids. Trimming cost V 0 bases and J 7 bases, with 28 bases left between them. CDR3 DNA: TGTGCCTGGAGTGTAAGTGGTGTGCTAACGGATCGCCCGGGGAACACCATATATTTT. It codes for CAWSVSGVLTDRPGNTIYF.

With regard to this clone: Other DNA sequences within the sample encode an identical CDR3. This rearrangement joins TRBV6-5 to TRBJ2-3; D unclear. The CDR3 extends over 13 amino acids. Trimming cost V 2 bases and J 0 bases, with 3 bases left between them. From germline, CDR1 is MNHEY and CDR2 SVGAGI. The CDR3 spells CASSYDSTDTQYF. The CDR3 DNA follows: TGTGCCAGCAGTTACGACAGCACAGATACGCAGTATTTT.

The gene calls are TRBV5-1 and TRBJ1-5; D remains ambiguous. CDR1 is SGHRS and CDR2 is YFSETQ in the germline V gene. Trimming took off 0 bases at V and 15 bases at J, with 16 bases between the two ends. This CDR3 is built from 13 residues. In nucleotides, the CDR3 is TGCGCCAGCAGCTTGGAGGCAGACGAGCCAGGGCATTTT. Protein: CASSLEADEPGHF.

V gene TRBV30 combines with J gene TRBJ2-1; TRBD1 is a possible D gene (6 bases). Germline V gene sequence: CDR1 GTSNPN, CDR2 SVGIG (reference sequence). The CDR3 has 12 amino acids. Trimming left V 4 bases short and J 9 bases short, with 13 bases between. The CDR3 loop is CAWTQGFTEQFF. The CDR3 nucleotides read TGTGCCTGGACACAGGGATTCACTGAGCAGTTCTTC. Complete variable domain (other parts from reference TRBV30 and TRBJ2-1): SQTIHQWPATLVQPVGSPLSLECTVEGTSNPNLYWYRQAAGRGLQLLFYSVGIGQISSEVPQNLSASRPQDRQFILSSKKLLLSDSGFYLCAWTQGFTEQFFGPGTRLTVL.

The CDR3 sequence: CASSLVRDTYSNYGYTF. As DNA, the CDR3 is TGTGCCAGCAGCTTAGTTCGGGACACATATTCTAACTATGGCTACACCTTC. The chain joins TRBV11-2 to TRBJ1-2; weak D call: TRBD1 (6 bases). Germline V gene sequence: CDR1 SGHAT, CDR2 FQNNGV. V dropped 1 base and J dropped 0 bases, with 15 bases sitting between them. The CDR3 runs to 17 residues.

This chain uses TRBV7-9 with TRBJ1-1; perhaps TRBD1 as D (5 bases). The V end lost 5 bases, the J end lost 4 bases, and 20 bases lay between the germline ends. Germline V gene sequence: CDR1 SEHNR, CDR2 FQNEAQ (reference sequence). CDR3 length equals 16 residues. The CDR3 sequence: CASSHPGTGLVTEAFF. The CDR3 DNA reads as TGTGCCAGCAGCCACCCCGGGACGGGACTTGTCACTGAAGCTTTCTTT.

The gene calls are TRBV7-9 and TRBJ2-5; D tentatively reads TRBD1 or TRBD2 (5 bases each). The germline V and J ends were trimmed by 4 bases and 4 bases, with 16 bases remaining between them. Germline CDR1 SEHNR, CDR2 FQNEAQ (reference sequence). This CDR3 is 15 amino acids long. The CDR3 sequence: CASSSRDHGTETQYF. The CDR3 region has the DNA TGTGCCAGCAGCTCCCGGGACCACGGGACAGAGACCCAGTACTTC. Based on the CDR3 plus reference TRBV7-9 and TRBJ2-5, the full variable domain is DTGVSQNPRHKITKRGQNVTFRCDPISEHNRLYWYRQTLGQGPEFLTYFQNEAQLEKSRLLSDRFSAERPKGSFSTLEIQRTEQGDSAMYLCASSSRDHGTETQYFGPGTRLLVL.

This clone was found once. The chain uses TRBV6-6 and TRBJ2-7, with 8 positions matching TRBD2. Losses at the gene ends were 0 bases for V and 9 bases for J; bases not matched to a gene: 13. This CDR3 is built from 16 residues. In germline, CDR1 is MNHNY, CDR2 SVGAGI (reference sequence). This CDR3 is CASSYSPAGVVRGQYF. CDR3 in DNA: TGTGCCAGCAGTTACTCGCCAGCGGGAGTAGTGAGGGGGCAGTACTTC.